This TCR beta chain was retrieved from a study of shared clonotypes between healthy human individuals. Turning to the study itself: Those who served as donors were a couple of women and a few men between the ages of 18 and 49. Each donor had three CD4 naive, three CD4 memory, two CD8 naive and one CD8 memory plate.

The CDR3 extends over 14 amino acids. The V gene's germline CDR1 is SEHNR and CDR2 FQNEAQ (reference sequence). The V gene lost 1 base and the J gene lost 1 base, with 7 bases spanning the gap. Clones were read by immunoSEQ multiplex PCR, and TCRdb kept only the in-frame ones, dropping some. The table records 2 million to 2.5 million clones, approximately 95% of them present only once. This clone occurred a few times. Sequencing was carried out using naive CD4+ T cells from PBMCs. Specified subset: CD45RA+ positively selected. This TCR was sampled from a man aged 18 to 35 in good health. Some clones in this sample may be carry-over from other donors' samples. The gene calls are TRBV7-9 and TRBJ1-1; no definite D call. CDR3: CASSLGPENTEAFF. CDR3 sequence (DNA): TGTGCCAGCAGCTTAGGGCCGGAGAACACTGAAGCTTTCTTT.